The 16 T cell receptor beta chains given below trace back to one sample, sequenced in a study of human T cells and chemical hapten exposure. Time point in this sample: patch test 1, 2 weeks after DPC sensitization. Treatment described: therapeutic diphenylcyclopropenone sensitization with weekly scalp DPC. Each CDR3 protein gets one entry after TCRdb re-called the RACE reads with MiXCR. The table has tens of thousands of distinct CDR3 sequences, about 10% seen once. Sequencing used whole blood, obtained in connection with sensitization to the hapten diphenylcyclopropenone (DPC). The origin of the receptors is a middle-aged man with alopecia areata. Some clones in this sample may be carry-over from other donors' samples.

The J gene is TRBJ2-2, the V gene TRBV7-9; 9 bases are a match to TRBD1. Germline-derived CDR1 and CDR2 are SEHNR and FQNEAQ (reference sequence). With 5 bases clipped from V and 2 bases from J, the junction kept 3 bases outside the gene matches. This CDR3 region has 15 residues. In DNA form, the CDR3 reads TGTGCCAGCAGCCCGGGACAGGGAAACACCGGGGAGCTGTTTTTT. Translated, it gives CASSPGQGNTGELFF.

This clonotype was counted ten times or more. The CDR3 DNA reads as TGTGCCAGCAGTTTAGGGACAGGGGGCAATGAGCAGTTCTTC. This encodes CASSLGTGGNEQFF. This rearrangement joins TRBV27 to TRBJ2-1; 11 positions match TRBD1. The CDR3 is 14 amino acids. Trimming took 2 bases from V and 6 from J; bases not matched to a gene: 0. The germline CDR1 and CDR2 sequences are MNHEY and SMNVEV (reference sequence).

This clonotype has a count of ten or more. This chain joins TRBV7-2 and TRBJ2-7; possible D gene TRBD1, 6 bases. From germline, CDR1 is SGHTA and CDR2 FQGNSA. The V and J ends lost 4 bases and 2 bases respectively, with 15 bases between them. CDR3 length: 15 amino acids. CDR3 region: CASSSARTAAYEQYF. Written as DNA, the CDR3 is TGTGCCAGCAGCTCCGCTCGGACAGCCGCCTACGAGCAGTACTTC.

The chain uses TRBV27 and TRBJ1-1; D is undetermined. Germline V gives CDR1 MNHEY, CDR2 SMNVEV (reference sequence). The V end lost 3 bases, the J end lost 10 bases, and 3 bases lay between the germline ends. The CDR3 totals 9 residues. Written as DNA, the CDR3 is TGTGCCAGCAGTTTTAGAGCTTTCTTT. Its translation is CASSFRAFF.

This clonotype was observed many times. CDR3 residues: CASSYRGHTEAFF. The CDR3 bases are TGTGCCAGCAGTTATCGGGGGCACACTGAAGCTTTCTTT. The chain joins TRBV6-5 to TRBJ1-1; TRBD1 might be the D (6 bases). CDR1 is MNHEY and CDR2 is SVGAGI in the germline V gene. CDR3 length: 13 amino acids. V was trimmed by 3 bases and J by 3 bases, leaving 8 bases between them.

The genes are TRBV7-2 and TRBJ1-3, with unresolved D. The CDR3 length is 15 residues. Germline CDR1 SGHTA, CDR2 FQGNSA. The V end lost 3 bases, the J end lost 3 bases, and 12 bases lay between the germline ends. The CDR3 DNA reads as TGTGCCAGCAGCTTCGAAGGGAGTCTTGGAAACACCATATATTTT. Translating it yields CASSFEGSLGNTIYF.

This chain links TRBV10-3 with TRBJ2-5; D unresolved. V shed 7 bases and J shed 4 bases, with 13 bases lying between them. This CDR3 contains 13 residues. Germline V gene sequence: CDR1 ENHRY, CDR2 SYGVKD. CDR3 nucleotide sequence: TGTGCCATCAAGTCGATGGACGGAGAGACCCAGTACTTC. The encoded protein is CAIKSMDGETQYF.

This clonotype occurred a few times. The J gene is TRBJ1-1, the V gene TRBV6-2 or TRBV6-3; D unclear. Trimming removed 7 bases from V and 0 bases from J, with 3 bases in between. The V gene's germline CDR1 is MNHEY and CDR2 SVGEGT. This CDR3 is built from 11 residues. CDR3 in DNA: TGTGCCAGCATTATGAACACTGAAGCTTTCTTT. Translated, it gives CASIMNTEAFF.

In its sample, this clonotype was seen a few times. The rearrangement joins TRBV29-1 to TRBJ2-7; D perhaps matches TRBD1 (5 bases). V was pared by 3 bases and J by 6 bases, with 15 bases between. CDR1 SQVTM and CDR2 ANQGSEA come from the germline V gene. The CDR3 has 13 amino acids. CDR3 nucleotide sequence: TGCAGCGTTGACAGTGGGGCCAACGGCGAGCAGTACGTC. Translated: CSVDSGANGEQYV.

Details on this clonotype: A read error may produce the germline difference seen at one junction end. This chain uses TRBV7-8 with TRBJ2-3; 9 positions match TRBD2. CDR3 length: 17 residues. Germline-derived CDR1 and CDR2 are SGHVS and FQNEAQ. The CDR3 here is CTSSLSTSGSSTDTQYF. CDR3 sequence (DNA): TGTACCAGCAGCTTATCTACTAGCGGGTCTAGCACAGATACGCAGTATTTT.

This clonotype was observed many times. The J gene is TRBJ2-1, the V gene TRBV7-9; TRBD2 aligns across 9 bases. CDR1 is SEHNR and CDR2 is FQNEAQ in the germline V gene (reference sequence). The CDR3 has 15 amino acids. Losses at the gene ends were 1 base for V and 2 bases for J; bases not matched to a gene: 0. CDR3: CASSLGGRAYNEQFF. DNA of the CDR3: TGTGCCAGCAGCTTAGGCGGGAGGGCCTACAATGAGCAGTTCTTC. Supplemented by reference TRBV7-9 and TRBJ2-1, the full variable domain reads DTGVSQNPRHKITKRGQNVTFRCDPISEHNRLYWYRQTLGQGPEFLTYFQNEAQLEKSRLLSDRFSAERPKGSFSTLEIQRTEQGDSAMYLCASSLGGRAYNEQFFGPGTRLTVL.

In nucleotides, the CDR3 is TGTGCCAGCAGCTTGGTAGCGGGAGGCGATGAGCAGTTCTTC. Translating gives CASSLVAGGDEQFF. The V and J genes are TRBV11-1 and TRBJ2-1; TRBD2 aligns across 10 bases. The J segment lost 8 bases and the V segment lost 3 bases, leaving 4 bases of the junction unmatched. Germline lookup yields CDR1 SGHAT and CDR2 FQDESV (reference sequence). The CDR3 is 14 amino acids.

A few counts support this clonotype. Compared with germline, one end of the junction differs, possibly owing to a read error. This chain uses TRBV6-2 or TRBV6-3 with TRBJ2-7, with TRBD2 matching 12 bases. CDR1 is MNHEY, CDR2 SVGEGT, per germline. CDR3 length: 14 residues. The CDR3 here is CASTRPGTSGWRHF. CDR3 DNA: TGTGCCAGCACCAGACCGGGGACTAGCGGGTGGAGGCACTTC.

This clonotype has more than one count but fewer than ten. The genes are TRBV13 and TRBJ2-3, with a weak D call TRBD2 (5 bases). This CDR3 is built from 17 residues. Trimming shortened V by 5 bases and J by 6 bases, and 24 bases separated the two germline ends. Germline values: CDR1 PRHDT, CDR2 FYEKMQ (reference sequence). The CDR3 DNA sequence: TGTGCCAGCAGCATCCAACCCATAGTCTCCTCGGGGGATACGCAGTATTTT. Amino acids: CASSIQPIVSSGDTQYF. Full variable domain (missing parts from reference TRBV13 and TRBJ2-3): AAGVIQSPRHLIKEKRETATLKCYPIPRHDTVYWYQQGPGQDPQFLISFYEKMQSDKGSIPDRFSAQQFSDYHSELNMSSLELGDSALYFCASSIQPIVSSGDTQYFGPGTRLTVL.

There are a few counts of this clonotype. The rearrangement uses TRBV4-2 and TRBJ1-3, with D unclear. The CDR3 totals 13 residues. V gave up 3 bases and J gave up 8 bases, with 11 bases separating them. Germline V gene lookup returns CDR1 LGHNA and CDR2 YNFKEQ. CDR3: CASSQSTEDTIYF. The CDR3 DNA reads as TGTGCCAGCAGCCAGAGTACAGAAGACACCATATATTTT.

This clonotype has a handful of counts. The chain employs TRBV29-1 and TRBJ2-7; the D gene is possibly TRBD2 (6 bases). V was trimmed by 4 bases and J by 2 bases, leaving 15 bases between them. Per germline, CDR1 SQVTM and CDR2 ANQGSEA. The CDR3 length is 14 residues. CDR3 amino acids: CSVVRRASAYEQYF. The CDR3 region has the DNA TGCAGCGTTGTCCGGAGGGCTAGTGCCTACGAGCAGTACTTC.